These 24 T cell receptor beta chains were all obtained from the same sample, sequenced in a study of blood T cells in healthy people across ages. PCR was performed a second time for 7 to 11 cycles using a sample-barcoded 5' primer and a J-beta primer mix. TCRdb re-derived calls from the 5' RACE reads in MiXCR, one entry per CDR3 protein. The data hold approximately 580,000 distinct CDR3 sequences, with nearly 25% observed a single time. The sample also formed part of further work on T cells of mothers and their children.

Source material: blood. Receptors were obtained from a boy aged 5 to 17 in good health.

This clonotype has more than one count but fewer than ten. The genes are TRBV27 and TRBJ1-4; TRBD1 agrees at 8 bases. The CDR3 has 12 residues. Trimming took 5 bases from V and 11 from J; bases not matched to a gene: 4. Germline CDR1 reads MNHEY; CDR2 reads SMNVEV (reference sequence). The CDR3 DNA is TGTGCCAGCAGTAAGACAGGGGACAAACTGTTTTTT. Residues: CASSKTGDKLFF.

This clonotype was seen only a few times. A junction end diverges from the germline sequence, so it may reflect a read error. CDR3 DNA: TGTGCCAGCAGTGATAGCGCTAGCACAGATACGCAGTGTTTT. Translated: CASSDSASTDTQCF. The chain links TRBV6-1 to TRBJ2-3, with D perhaps matching TRBD2 (5 bases). The CDR3 length is 14 residues. In germline, CDR1 is MNHNS, CDR2 SASEGT.

The chain links TRBV30 to TRBJ2-7; 7 nucleotides agree with TRBD2. V lost 0 bases to trimming and J lost 2 bases; unmatched junction nucleotides: 1. This CDR3 spans 13 amino acids. Germline CDR1 GTSNPN, CDR2 SVGIG (reference sequence). The CDR3, as DNA: TGTGCCTGGAGTGTCGCGGGGGCCTACGAGCAGTACTTC. Protein: CAWSVAGAYEQYF.

This clonotype was seen only a few times. The genes are TRBV28 and TRBJ2-7, with 9 nucleotides matching TRBD2. The CDR3 totals 17 residues. V gave up 2 bases and J gave up 4 bases; unmatched junction bases: 12. CDR1 is MDHEN and CDR2 is SYDVKM in the germline V gene. CDR3 in amino acids: CASSLPYGGGGSYEQYF. CDR3 DNA: TGTGCCAGCAGTTTACCCTATGGCGGGGGGGGTTCATACGAGCAGTACTTC.

The rearrangement uses TRBV7-8 and TRBJ2-7, with TRBD2 matching 9 bases. J gave up 2 bases and V 4 bases, and 3 bases lay outside the gene matches. The germline V gene has CDR1 SGHVS and CDR2 FQNEAQ. The CDR3 sequence is 14 residues long. CDR3 nucleotide sequence: TGTGCCAGCAGCTATTCTAGCGGGGCCTACGAGCAGTACTTC. Encoded protein: CASSYSSGAYEQYF.

In its sample, this clonotype was seen a few times. The rearrangement uses TRBV9 and TRBJ2-1, with D tentatively TRBD2 (7 bases). The V end lost 6 bases, the J end lost 6 bases, and 16 bases lay between the germline ends. Per germline, CDR1 SGDLS and CDR2 YYNGEE. This CDR3 region has 14 residues. In nucleotides, the CDR3 is TGTGCCAGCACCCGGGGGGCCCTCTCCAATGAGCAGTTCTTC. Translated: CASTRGALSNEQFF.

This rearrangement joins TRBV3-1 to TRBJ2-3, with a possible D match to TRBD1 (6 bases). The CDR3 is 14 residues long. V lost 3 bases and J 6 bases, leaving 13 bases between the germline ends. The germline V gene encodes CDR1 LGHDT and CDR2 YNNKEL (reference sequence). CDR3 sequence (DNA): TGTGCCAGCAGCCACTCGGACAGTGGGGATACGCAGTATTTT. Translating it yields CASSHSDSGDTQYF.

This chain joins TRBV5-1 and TRBJ2-3; 7 nucleotides line up with TRBD1. The CDR3 length is 14 residues. With V trimmed by 7 bases and J by 1 base, 6 bases remained unmatched. Germline V gene lookup returns CDR1 SGHRS and CDR2 YFSETQ. Written as DNA, the CDR3 is TGCGCCAGCGGCCACGGACAGGGCACAGATACGCAGTATTTT. Amino acids: CASGHGQGTDTQYF.

V gene TRBV20-1 combines with J gene TRBJ2-3; 9 bases are shared with TRBD1. Germline assignment: CDR1 DFQATT and CDR2 SNEGSKA (reference sequence). The ends lost 7 bases at V and 2 bases at J; junction bases unmatched: 10. This CDR3 comprises 15 residues. CDR3 coding DNA: TGCAGTGTGAGAAGGGACAGGGTAAACACAGATACGCAGTATTTT. Residues: CSVRRDRVNTDTQYF.

The chain is built from TRBV12-3 or TRBV12-4 and TRBJ2-3, with D tentatively TRBD2 (6 bases). This CDR3 is 15 amino acids long. V was trimmed by 6 bases and J by 2 bases, leaving 15 bases between them. In DNA, the CDR3 is TGTGCCAGCAGCTATGGAGGGTCTAACACAGATACGCAGTATTTT. Protein product: CASSYGGSNTDTQYF.

This chain uses TRBV4-3 with TRBJ2-5; 8 bases agree with TRBD2. CDR1 and CDR2 (germline): LGHNA, YSLEER. After removal of 4 bases from V and 9 bases from J, the junction contained 10 bases not matched to a gene. This CDR3 contains 14 residues. This chain's CDR3 is CASSLVGLGESQYF. The CDR3 bases are TGCGCCAGCAGCCTAGTGGGACTAGGGGAGTCCCAGTACTTC.

This clonotype was seen more than once but under ten times. CDR3 sequence (DNA): TGTGCCAGCAGCCAAGTCCTTGGACTCCAAGAGACCCAGTACTTC. It yields the protein CASSQVLGLQETQYF. The V gene is TRBV14, the J gene TRBJ2-5, with D perhaps matching TRBD2 (5 bases). Trimming left V 1 base short and J 1 base short, with 10 bases between. The CDR3 is made up of 15 amino acids. Germline V gene sequence: CDR1 SGHDN, CDR2 FVKESK.

This rearrangement joins TRBV19 to TRBJ2-1, with 13 nucleotides matching TRBD2. CDR3 length equals 15 residues. V lost 7 bases and J lost 7; bases outside the gene matches: 7. CDR1 is LNHDA and CDR2 is SQIVND in the germline V gene (reference sequence). CDR3 coding DNA: TGTGCCAGTACCCAAACTAGCGGGGGGGTGAATGAGCAGTTCTTC. Translation gives CASTQTSGGVNEQFF.

The J gene is TRBJ2-5, the V gene TRBV6-7; tentative D call: TRBD1 (5 bases). The J call may be in error: the DNA end matches TRBJ2-7 better. TRBV6-7 counts as an open reading frame of uncertain function. This CDR3 contains 14 residues. For the CDR3, the DNA is TGTGCCAGCAGTTCTGCAGGGTTTCAGTACGAGCAGTACTTC. This encodes CASSSAGFQYEQYF.

This clonotype was detected only once. The V call is TRBV27, the J call TRBJ2-5; the match to TRBD2 covers 8 bases. Matching the DNA end better, TRBJ2-1 makes the J call doubtful. The CDR3 has 19 residues. Per germline, CDR1 MNHEY and CDR2 SMNVEV (reference sequence). The CDR3 protein is CASSFYGPLSGISYNEQFF. Written as DNA, the CDR3 is TGTGCCAGCAGTTTTTATGGGCCTCTTAGCGGGATATCCTACAATGAGCAGTTCTTC.

This clonotype was seen a single time. This sequence joins TRBV12-3 or TRBV12-4 and TRBJ2-1; 13 bases map to TRBD2. The J segment lost 9 bases and the V segment lost 6 bases, leaving 8 bases of the junction unmatched. The CDR3 spans 15 residues. CDR3 bases: TGTGCCAGCAGCCCAACTAGCGGGAGGGCCACTGAGCAGTTCTTC. Translation gives CASSPTSGRATEQFF.

This chain connects TRBV7-9 to TRBJ1-4; possibly TRBD1 for D (6 bases). Germline V CDR1 and CDR2: SEHNR, FQNEAQ (reference sequence). CDR3 size: 16 residues. V was clipped by 2 bases and J by 1 base, with 11 bases between them. The CDR3 DNA reads TGTGCCAGCAGCTTATCCGGGGGCCTAACTAATGAAAAACTGTTTTTT. It yields the protein CASSLSGGLTNEKLFF. The entire variable domain, with the rest obtained from reference TRBV7-9 and TRBJ1-4, is as follows: DTGVSQNPRHKITKRGQNVTFRCDPISEHNRLYWYRQTLGQGPEFLTYFQNEAQLEKSRLLSDRFSAERPKGSFSTLEIQRTEQGDSAMYLCASSLSGGLTNEKLFFGSGTQLSVL.

V usage is TRBV15 and J usage is TRBJ2-2, with D perhaps matching TRBD1 (6 bases). The germline V gene has CDR1 LNHNV and CDR2 YYDKDF (reference sequence). The CDR3 spans 17 residues. Trimming left V 0 bases short and J 4 bases short, with 15 bases between. Here the CDR3 DNA reads TGTGCCACCAGCAGAGATTCCCCCCAGGGGCTCACCGGGGAGCTGTTTTTT. The encoded protein is CATSRDSPQGLTGELFF.

This clonotype turned up a few times. V gene TRBV6-5 combines with J gene TRBJ2-5; a weak D match, TRBD2 (5 bases). Trimming stripped 2 bases from V and 0 bases from J, with 7 bases between. CDR3 length: 14 amino acids. From germline, CDR1 is MNHEY and CDR2 SVGAGI. The DNA for the CDR3 is TGTGCCAGCAGTTACAACGGGAACCAAGAGACCCAGTACTTC. This codes for CASSYNGNQETQYF.

This clonotype showed up just a few times. This chain links TRBV5-1 with TRBJ2-4, with D perhaps matching TRBD2 (6 bases). The CDR3 is made up of 16 amino acids. CDR1 is SGHRS and CDR2 is YFSETQ in the germline V gene. V was shortened by 3 bases and J by 0 bases, with 13 bases between the two germline ends. The CDR3 DNA follows: TGCGCCAGCAGCTGGCTTGGGGGGTTAGCCAAAAACATTCAGTACTTC. Protein product: CASSWLGGLAKNIQYF.

The genes are TRBV7-9 and TRBJ2-2; 10 nucleotides agree with TRBD1. V gave up 0 bases and J gave up 13 bases; unmatched junction bases: 8. The CDR3 covers 15 residues. CDR1 is SEHNR, CDR2 FQNEAQ, per germline (reference sequence). The CDR3 coding sequence is TGTGCCAGCAGCTTAGCCGGGACAGGGGCTCAAGGGCTGTTTTTT. It specifies CASSLAGTGAQGLFF.

V is TRBV7-9 and J is TRBJ2-2; TRBD2 aligns across 10 bases. The CDR3 extends over 17 amino acids. Germline trimming cut 1 base from V and 5 bases from J; bases unmatched to any gene: 7. Germline-derived CDR1 and CDR2 are SEHNR and FQNEAQ (reference sequence). CDR3 in DNA: TGTGCCAGCAGCTTAGGATTCGGGACTAGCGAAACCGGGGAGCTGTTTTTT. This translates into CASSLGFGTSETGELFF.

A few counts support this clonotype. The chain recombines TRBV7-9 with TRBJ2-6, with D perhaps TRBD2 (6 bases). CDR1 is SEHNR, CDR2 FQNEAQ, per germline (reference sequence). The CDR3 length is 17 residues. The V gene lost 1 base and the J gene lost 2 bases, with 12 bases spanning the gap. The CDR3 spells CASSLGSRGAGANVLTF. CDR3 DNA sequence: TGTGCCAGCAGCTTAGGTTCGCGGGGAGCTGGGGCCAACGTCCTGACTTTC. Full variable domain (missing parts from reference TRBV7-9 and TRBJ2-6): DTGVSQNPRHKITKRGQNVTFRCDPISEHNRLYWYRQTLGQGPEFLTYFQNEAQLEKSRLLSDRFSAERPKGSFSTLEIQRTEQGDSAMYLCASSLGSRGAGANVLTFGAGSRLTVL.

This sequence joins TRBV5-5 and TRBJ2-3, with unresolved D. The CDR3 is 16 amino acids. CDR1 is SGHKS, CDR2 YYEKEE, per germline (reference sequence). Trimming took 0 bases from V and 2 from J, leaving 13 bases between them. Here the CDR3 reads CASSLGRNKATDTQYF. The CDR3, as DNA: TGTGCCAGCAGCTTGGGGCGCAATAAAGCCACAGATACGCAGTATTTT.